This T cell receptor (beta chain) was documented in a study of breast tumors, draining lymph nodes, adjacent tissues. CDR1 DFQATT and CDR2 SNEGSKA come from the germline V gene (reference sequence). The CDR3 runs 15 residues. V shed 3 bases and J 0 bases; nucleotides not matched to a gene: 5. Findings and caveats of the study: Findings are consistent with lymph node origin and intratumoral expansion of most tumor T cells.

Breast cancer patients provided tissue from their axillary draining lymph nodes. This clonotype showed up many times. Its antigen is still unknown. Each CDR3 protein is one row after TCRdb ran MiXCR on the multiplex PCR reads. In the table there are about 110,000 distinct CDR3 sequences, roughly 33% of which are singletons. The sequence came from a female donor with breast cancer. Some clones in this sample may be carry-over from other donors' samples. The rearrangement links TRBV20-1 to TRBJ2-7, with TRBD1 identical over 10 bases. Sequenced sample: axillary lymph node tissue. CDR3 region: CSARARDRGSYEQYF. The CDR3 DNA reads TGCAGTGCTAGGGCCCGGGACAGGGGCTCCTACGAGCAGTACTTC.